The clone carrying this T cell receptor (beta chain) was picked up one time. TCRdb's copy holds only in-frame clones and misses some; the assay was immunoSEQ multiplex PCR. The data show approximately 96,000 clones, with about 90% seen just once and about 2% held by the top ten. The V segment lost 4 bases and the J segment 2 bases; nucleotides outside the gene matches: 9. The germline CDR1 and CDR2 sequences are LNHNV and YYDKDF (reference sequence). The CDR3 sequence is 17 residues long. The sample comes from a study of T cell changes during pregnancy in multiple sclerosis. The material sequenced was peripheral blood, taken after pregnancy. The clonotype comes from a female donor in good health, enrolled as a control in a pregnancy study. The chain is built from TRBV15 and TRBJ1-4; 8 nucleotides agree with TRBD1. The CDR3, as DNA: TGTGCCACCAGCATCGGACAGGGAAGAGGGACTAATGAAAAACTGTTTTTT. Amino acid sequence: CATSIGQGRGTNEKLFF.